The 32 T cell receptor beta chains presented below share a single source sample, sequenced in a study of identical twins. MiXCR, run by TCRdb on the 5' RACE reads, gives a single entry per CDR3 protein. The sample lists approximately 470,000 distinct CDR3 sequences, approximately 15% occurring once. The same sample was also used in a study of yellow fever vaccine responses in identical twins.

Sample: CD4+ T cells sorted from blood. The receptors derive from a woman aged 18 to 35 in good health.

This clonotype came up a few times. CDR3 DNA sequence: TGCAGTGCTAGATTTGGGATCGGCTATGGCTACACCTTC. Its protein product is CSARFGIGYGYTF. The chain employs TRBV20-1 and TRBJ1-2; D is uncertain. Between the trimmed V and J ends, which lost 2 bases and 4 bases, there was a span of 11 bases. The CDR3 consists of 13 residues. Germline values: CDR1 DFQATT, CDR2 SNEGSKA (reference sequence).

There are a few counts of this clonotype. Here the CDR3 reads CSAGTRSTLAGELFF. In nucleotides, the CDR3 is TGCAGCGCCGGAACTAGATCGACACTCGCCGGGGAGCTGTTTTTT. This chain joins TRBV29-1 and TRBJ2-2; D possibly corresponds to TRBD2 (5 bases). CDR3 length equals 15 residues. Germline V gene data show CDR1 as SQVTM and CDR2 as ANQGSEA. Trimming stripped 7 bases from V and 6 bases from J, with 21 bases between.

The CDR3 DNA reads TGCAGTGGTCAGGGGCGGACCAAAAACATTCAGTACTTC. This translates into CSGQGRTKNIQYF. The J gene is TRBJ2-4, the V gene TRBV20-1; possible D gene TRBD1, 6 bases. With 7 bases removed from V and 2 bases from J, the gap between germline ends came to 12 bases. Germline assignment: CDR1 DFQATT and CDR2 SNEGSKA (reference sequence). CDR3 length: 13 residues.

V is TRBV9 and J is TRBJ1-1, with D unclear. CDR1 and CDR2 (germline): SGDLS, YYNGEE. Trimming shortened V by 4 bases and J by 1 base, and 14 bases separated the two germline ends. This CDR3 has 15 amino acids. This CDR3 is CASSIGITKNTEAFF. Here the CDR3 DNA reads TGTGCCAGCAGCATTGGGATCACGAAGAACACTGAAGCTTTCTTT.

This clonotype was found a few times. The chain joins TRBV11-2 to TRBJ2-1, with D unclear. V was clipped by 2 bases and J by 0 bases, with 8 bases between them. CDR1 and CDR2 (germline): SGHAT, FQNNGV. The CDR3 has 15 amino acids. CDR3 DNA: TGTGCCAGCAGCTTACTAACCCTCTCCTACAATGAGCAGTTCTTC. It codes for CASSLLTLSYNEQFF.

The chain couples TRBV20-1 to TRBJ2-7; perhaps TRBD2 as D (6 bases). The CDR3 length is 14 residues. Trimming left V 6 bases short and J 0 bases short, with 15 bases between. Germline values: CDR1 DFQATT, CDR2 SNEGSKA (reference sequence). CDR3 loop: CSAGSVGSSYEQYF. In nucleotides, the CDR3 is TGCAGTGCGGGGTCGGTCGGGAGCTCCTACGAGCAGTACTTC.

As regards this clonotype: A much more abundant neighbour one base away suggests this may be a read error. The chain links TRBV5-6 to TRBJ2-5, with D perhaps matching TRBD2 (6 bases). Germline V gives CDR1 SGHDT, CDR2 YYEEEE. CDR3 length: 14 amino acids. CDR3 in DNA: TGTGCCAGCAGCTTGAAAGGGACGGGGGAGAACCAGTACTTC. Protein sequence: CASSLKGTGENQYF.

In the case of this clonotype: One junction end disagrees with the germline gene, perhaps due to a read error. V and J are TRBV6-1 and TRBJ2-7; 8 bases are a match to TRBD2. The germline CDR1 and CDR2 sequences are MNHNS and SASEGT. The CDR3 is 14 amino acids. CDR3 residues: CASSQAGESYEQYF. CDR3 sequence (DNA): TGTGCCAGCAGTCAAGCGGGGGAGTCCTACGAGCAGTACTTC.

This clonotype turned up a few times. The chain couples TRBV10-3 to TRBJ2-5; D is unclear. Trimming stripped 0 bases from V and 7 bases from J, with 12 bases between. This CDR3 spans 14 amino acids. Germline V lookup: CDR1 ENHRY, CDR2 SYGVKD. The CDR3 DNA follows: TGTGCCATCAGTGAGTCGGGGTTGTTGTCGACCCAGTACTTC. This encodes CAISESGLLSTQYF.

V gene TRBV10-2 combines with J gene TRBJ2-3; 7 nucleotides match TRBD1. J lost 5 bases, V lost 6 bases, and 2 bases had no gene match. Germline CDR1 reads WSHSY; CDR2 reads SAAADI. There are 12 residues in the CDR3. The CDR3: CASSDRVDTQYF. CDR3 nucleotide sequence: TGCGCCAGCAGCGACAGGGTAGATACGCAGTATTTT.

The rearrangement uses TRBV20-1 and TRBJ2-5, with unresolved D. Germline CDR1 reads DFQATT; CDR2 reads SNEGSKA (reference sequence). This CDR3 region has 15 residues. V was cut by 4 bases and J by 4 bases, with 19 bases left in between. This chain's CDR3 is CSATKRLYGPETQYF. DNA for the CDR3: TGCAGTGCTACCAAAAGGCTCTACGGGCCAGAGACCCAGTACTTC.

This clonotype has more than one count but fewer than ten. The chain uses TRBV20-1 and TRBJ2-7, with 10 nucleotides matching TRBD2. The CDR3 extends over 13 amino acids. Per the germline V gene, CDR1 is DFQATT and CDR2 is SNEGSKA (reference sequence). V was pared by 4 bases and J by 3 bases, with 3 bases of the junction left unmatched. The CDR3: CSAIRLAGYEQYF. The CDR3 DNA sequence: TGCAGTGCTATAAGACTAGCGGGCTACGAGCAGTACTTC.

This clonotype turned up a few times. The chain employs TRBV4-2 and TRBJ2-3; possible D gene TRBD2, 5 bases. V lost 4 bases, J lost 4 bases, and 15 bases lay in between. Germline V CDR1 and CDR2: LGHNA, YNFKEQ. The CDR3 contains 15 residues. CDR3 in amino acids: CASSPLVARADTQYF. The CDR3 DNA is TGTGCCAGCAGCCCCCTGGTAGCGAGGGCAGATACGCAGTATTTT.

J is TRBJ1-1 and V is TRBV7-9; D is undetermined. The CDR3 totals 14 residues. In germline, CDR1 is SEHNR, CDR2 FQNEAQ (reference sequence). V shed 1 base and J shed 3 bases, with 9 bases lying between them. CDR3 sequence reads: CASSLEGGYTEAFF. The CDR3 DNA sequence: TGTGCCAGCAGCTTAGAGGGTGGATACACTGAAGCTTTCTTT. Looking up the rest from reference TRBV7-9 and TRBJ1-1 gives the full variable domain: DTGVSQNPRHKITKRGQNVTFRCDPISEHNRLYWYRQTLGQGPEFLTYFQNEAQLEKSRLLSDRFSAERPKGSFSTLEIQRTEQGDSAMYLCASSLEGGYTEAFFGQGTRLTVV.

This clonotype was seen only a few times. The gene calls are TRBV7-2 and TRBJ2-7, with 7 bases aligning to TRBD1. The trim removed 2 bases at V and 6 bases at J, leaving 4 bases unmatched. Per the germline V gene, CDR1 is SGHTA and CDR2 is FQGNSA. This CDR3 comprises 13 residues. CDR3 region: CASSLQQGVEQYF. The CDR3 DNA is TGTGCCAGCAGCTTACAGCAGGGGGTCGAGCAGTACTTC.

The rearrangement uses TRBV23-1 and TRBJ2-6; 8 bases are a match to TRBD1. TRBV23-1 is placed among ORFs of uncertain function. This CDR3 is built from 24 residues. The V gene end was trimmed by 1 base and the J gene end by 4 bases; junction bases not matched to a gene: 27. The CDR3 nucleotides are TGCGCCAGCAGTCAATTATCTCGCCCAGGGAACCGGACAGGGCCCTCTCGAGGGGCCAACGTCCTGACTTTC. It is translated as CASSQLSRPGNRTGPSRGANVLTF.

Only a few counts were recorded for this clonotype. The V and J genes are TRBV11-1 and TRBJ2-2, with 9 positions matching TRBD1. CDR3 length equals 18 residues. Trimming took 0 bases from V and 2 from J; bases not matched to a gene: 7. The germline V gene has CDR1 SGHAT and CDR2 FQDESV (reference sequence). The CDR3 sequence: CASSLAGEDRGNTGELFF. CDR3 DNA: TGTGCCAGCAGCTTAGCGGGAGAGGACAGGGGAAACACCGGGGAGCTGTTTTTT.

This clonotype has a count of ten or more. This sequence joins TRBV29-1 and TRBJ2-7, with 11 bases that match TRBD1. This CDR3 has 15 amino acids. Germline V gives CDR1 SQVTM, CDR2 ANQGSEA. Germline trimming cut 6 bases from V and 0 bases from J; bases unmatched to any gene: 7. This CDR3 is CSVATGTGGSYEQYF. Written as DNA, the CDR3 is TGCAGCGTGGCCACCGGGACAGGGGGCTCCTACGAGCAGTACTTC.

This clonotype has ten or more counts. The chain combines TRBV10-3 with TRBJ2-6, with D possibly matching TRBD1 (5 bases). Trimming cost V 0 bases and J 0 bases, with 18 bases left between them. CDR3 length: 20 amino acids. Looked up from germline, CDR1 is ENHRY and CDR2 is SYGVKD. The CDR3 nucleotides are TGTGCCATCAGTGAGTCGGGGCTAAACACAGTCAGCTCTGGGGCCAACGTCCTGACTTTC. Protein product: CAISESGLNTVSSGANVLTF.

This clonotype has only a few counts. This rearrangement joins TRBV6-1 to TRBJ2-7; 9 bases agree with TRBD1. J gave up 3 bases and V 5 bases, and 5 bases lay outside the gene matches. Germline CDR1 MNHNS, CDR2 SASEGT. The CDR3 consists of 14 residues. CDR3 sequence (DNA): TGTGCCAGCAGTAAACAGGGGGCGAACTACGAGCAGTACTTC. This encodes CASSKQGANYEQYF.

The CDR3 coding sequence is TGTGCCACCAGCCTCTACTGGACAGGGGGGGCGAACACCGGGGAGCTGTTTTTT. It encodes CATSLYWTGGANTGELFF. V is TRBV15 and J is TRBJ2-2; 10 bases align to TRBD1. V trimming: 5 bases; J trimming: 0 bases; junction bases outside the gene matches: 9. The V gene's germline CDR1 is LNHNV and CDR2 YYDKDF (reference sequence). The CDR3 consists of 18 residues.

The chain combines TRBV27 with TRBJ2-7, with 12 bases matching TRBD1. Trimming at V came to 1 base and at J to 6 bases, leaving 4 bases not matched to a gene. The CDR3 consists of 15 residues. Germline CDR1 is MNHEY and CDR2 is SMNVEV (reference sequence). The CDR3 DNA sequence: TGTGCCAGCAGTTTATTGGGGACAGGGGGCGGCGAGCAGTACTTC. Residues: CASSLLGTGGGEQYF.

This clonotype has a count of ten or more. The genes are TRBV6-6 and TRBJ2-7, with D possibly being TRBD1 (6 bases). This CDR3 has 12 amino acids. V lost 7 bases and J lost 2, with 9 bases in between. CDR1 is MNHNY and CDR2 is SVGAGI in the germline V gene (reference sequence). The DNA of the CDR3 is TGTGCCAGCACCGGACAGACCTACGAGCAGTACTTC. It translates to CASTGQTYEQYF.

This clonotype has ten or more counts. The chain recombines TRBV7-6 with TRBJ2-3; 8 nucleotides match TRBD1. The V segment lost 1 base and the J segment 6 bases; nucleotides outside the gene matches: 6. The CDR3 has 15 residues. Germline loops: CDR1 SGHVS, CDR2 FNYEAQ. CDR3 DNA: TGTGCCAGCAGCTTAGGGACAGGGACAAAGGATACGCAGTATTTT. Protein: CASSLGTGTKDTQYF.

The rearrangement links TRBV9 to TRBJ1-5; D not resolved. Germline V gene data show CDR1 as SGDLS and CDR2 as YYNGEE. The CDR3 loop spans 14 amino acids. The V end was cut by 0 bases, the J end by 6 bases, with 10 bases between. The CDR3 bases are TGTGCCAGCAGCGTAGGAGGCCTACCTCAGCCCCAGCATTTT. This gives the protein CASSVGGLPQPQHF.

The table lists this clonotype with a few counts. The chain employs TRBV14 and TRBJ2-7, with 7 positions matching TRBD2. The CDR3 spans 14 residues. Trimming cost V 1 base and J 4 bases; bases outside gene matches: 4. Germline V gene data show CDR1 as SGHDN and CDR2 as FVKESK. The CDR3 bases are TGTGCCAGCAGCCAAGTCGGCGGGGGTTACGAGCAGTACTTC. Translated, it gives CASSQVGGGYEQYF.

The chain employs TRBV20-1 and TRBJ1-6; 7 bases fit TRBD1. The germline V gene has CDR1 DFQATT and CDR2 SNEGSKA (reference sequence). The CDR3 has 16 amino acids. J was trimmed by 9 bases and V by 2 bases; bases with no gene match: 13. CDR3 protein: CSARFGRDSPSSPLHF. The CDR3 region has the DNA TGCAGTGCTAGATTTGGCCGGGACAGCCCTAGTTCACCCCTCCACTTT.

The V gene is TRBV12-3 or TRBV12-4, the J gene TRBJ2-7, with D hard to call. The CDR3 sequence is 14 residues long. V lost 6 bases, J lost 7 bases, and 19 bases lay in between. CDR3 loop: CASSRLGFVEEQYF. CDR3 bases: TGTGCCAGCAGCCGCCTCGGGTTTGTAGAGGAGCAGTACTTC.

This clonotype was recorded a few times. The chain employs TRBV5-6 and TRBJ1-5; D is perhaps TRBD1 (5 bases). Deletions cut 0 bases from V and 5 bases from J, with 12 bases between. This CDR3 contains 15 residues. Germline V lookup: CDR1 SGHDT, CDR2 YYEEEE. The CDR3 nucleotides read TGTGCCAGCAGCTTGGGGCAGTCCAGGGATCAGCCCCAGCATTTT. Its translation is CASSLGQSRDQPQHF.

The sample holds a few counts of this clonotype. J is TRBJ2-5 and V is TRBV7-9, with D possibly matching TRBD1 (6 bases). The germline CDR1 and CDR2 sequences are SEHNR and FQNEAQ (reference sequence). Trimming removed 6 bases at V and 1 base at J, with 12 bases between. The CDR3 consists of 14 residues. The CDR3 loop is CASRGMGAQETQYF. CDR3 nucleotides: TGTGCCAGCAGGGGGATGGGGGCCCAAGAGACCCAGTACTTC.

This clonotype was seen only a few times. V usage is TRBV6-1 and J usage is TRBJ2-4; D is unresolved. Trimming took 1 base from V and 0 from J, leaving 7 bases between them. This CDR3 contains 15 residues. Germline V lookup: CDR1 MNHNS, CDR2 SASEGT. In DNA, the CDR3 is TGTGCCAGCAGTGAAGTGGAGCTAGCCAAAAACATTCAGTACTTC. It yields the protein CASSEVELAKNIQYF.

The V gene is TRBV5-1, the J gene TRBJ1-1; 9 nucleotides agree with TRBD1. Losses at the gene ends were 0 bases for V and 5 bases for J; bases not matched to a gene: 5. The CDR3 covers 15 residues. Germline V CDR1 and CDR2: SGHRS, YFSETQ. CDR3 sequence reads: CASSLGTGVRTEAFF. In DNA form, the CDR3 reads TGCGCCAGCAGCTTGGGGACAGGGGTGAGGACTGAAGCTTTCTTT.